This T cell receptor (beta chain) was recorded in a study of blood T cell repertoires in COVID-19. Study-level background: Researchers got acute and convalescent COVID-19 samples from the United States, Italy and Spain. PBMCs, B-cell-depleted T cells, or T cells provided the cDNA or gDNA that made up the material.

Methods used by the authors: Using reference gene primer amplification, nucleated cell counts were estimated. Assay used: immunoSEQ multiplex PCR; TCRdb lists only in-frame clones, some missing. The D gene and trimming were derived from the DNA, and the V and J assignments and clone size from that table. The data show 200,000 to 250,000 clones, around 78% seen once. The sequence was collected from a woman in her sixties or seventies with active or convalescent COVID-19. The sample taken for sequencing was peripheral blood.

The CDR3 loop is CASATTPGLTDTQYF. CDR3 sequence (DNA): TGTGCCAGCGCAACCACCCCGGGACTCACAGATACGCAGTATTTT. The rearrangement links TRBV6-6 to TRBJ2-3; TRBD2 might be the D (6 bases). Germline V lookup: CDR1 MNHNY, CDR2 SVGAGI (reference sequence). There are 15 residues in the CDR3. Trimming left V 8 bases short and J 2 bases short, with 17 bases between.